The clone carrying this T cell receptor beta chain has a single count. Its cognate antigen is unknown. The ends were cut back, 10 bases at V and 3 bases at J, with 17 bases in the middle. Germline V gives CDR1 MNHNY, CDR2 SVGAGI (reference sequence). The CDR3 totals 14 residues. Primers: 60 Vbeta forward and 13 Jbeta reverse. Sequenced by immunoSEQ multiplex PCR; TCRdb stores in-frame clones only, minus some. The sample holds 70,000 to 90,000 clones, about 79% seen once. This record belongs to a study of cytomegalovirus exposure and HLA in healthy donors. Study findings and constraints: In a later analysis, across HLA loci, associated TCR counts were highest for DRB1, lowest for HLA-C. TCR beta V- and J-gene trimming, according to a later analysis, was linked to a missense DCLRE1C variant.

The material sequenced was PBMCs. The chain joins TRBV6-6 to TRBJ2-3; D is perhaps TRBD2 (7 bases). The receptor was isolated from a man aged 65-85 years in good health and CMV-seropositive. DNA for the CDR3: TGTGCCACCCACTTGAGGGGGGGGACAGATACGCAGTATTTT. Protein sequence: CATHLRGGTDTQYF.